This T cell receptor (beta chain) appears in the sequencing data of a study of control samples from healthy donors and cancer patients. The method was immunoSEQ multiplex PCR; TCRdb's version includes in-frame clones alone and lacks a portion of them. The repertoire holds under 150,000 clones, with about 87% as singletons. The V segment lost 3 bases and the J segment 5 bases; nucleotides outside the gene matches: 5. The CDR3 is made up of 15 amino acids. Looked up from germline, CDR1 is MNHEY and CDR2 is SMNVEV (reference sequence). V is TRBV27 and J is TRBJ1-1, with TRBD1 matching 11 bases. The sequencing input was blood. The TCR originated in a middle-aged man in good health. The CDR3 sequence is CASSFGDRGGTEAFF. The DNA of the CDR3 is TGTGCCAGCAGTTTTGGGGACAGGGGGGGGACTGAAGCTTTCTTT.